The 31 T cell receptor beta chains presented below share a single source sample, sequenced in a study of T cells of healthy individuals. TCRdb reanalysed the 5' RACE reads using MiXCR and keeps one entry per CDR3 protein. The repertoire holds approximately 100,000 distinct CDR3 sequences, with 15% to 20% as singletons. These receptors were obtained from a human donor in good health.

The chain uses TRBV16 and TRBJ2-1, with D maybe TRBD1 (5 bases). Trimming removed 0 bases at V and 8 bases at J, with 17 bases between. CDR3 length: 16 amino acids. CDR1 and CDR2 (germline): KGHSY, FQNENV. In DNA, the CDR3 is TGTGCCAGCAGCCAATCTCGGTCTAAGGGGTCCGATGAGCAGTTCTTC. Its protein is CASSQSRSKGSDEQFF.

With respect to this clonotype: It may be a read error: a sequence one base away is much more abundant. The chain recombines TRBV11-2 with TRBJ2-3, with TRBD2 matching over 8 bases. The germline V gene has CDR1 SGHAT and CDR2 FQNNGV. The CDR3 loop spans 16 amino acids. The CDR3 nucleotides read TGTGACAGCAGCTTAGTTTCGGGAGGGCCGGCAGATACGCAGTATTTT. Protein product: CDSSLVSGGPADTQYF.

This clonotype was counted between two and nine times. The gene calls are TRBV7-2 and TRBJ2-1; possibly TRBD2 for D (5 bases). CDR3 length: 15 amino acids. CDR1 and CDR2 (germline): SGHTA, FQGNSA. The V end was cut by 5 bases, the J end by 9 bases, with 20 bases between. CDR3 amino acids: CASSPDRAMRAEQFF. The CDR3 DNA sequence: TGTGCCAGCAGCCCCGATAGGGCAATGAGGGCTGAGCAGTTCTTC.

The V and J genes are TRBV15 and TRBJ2-1; D not resolved. Trimming stripped 0 bases from V and 8 bases from J, with 5 bases between. This CDR3 comprises 12 residues. The germline V gene encodes CDR1 LNHNV and CDR2 YYDKDF (reference sequence). The chain's CDR3 is CATSRDFHEQFF. CDR3 nucleotide sequence: TGTGCCACCAGCAGAGATTTCCATGAGCAGTTCTTC.

This clonotype was observed a few times. CDR3 sequence: CASSLDTEAFF. The CDR3 DNA follows: TGTGCCAGCAGCCTAGACACTGAAGCTTTCTTT. The rearrangement uses TRBV7-9 and TRBJ1-1, with D hard to call. This CDR3 has 11 amino acids. The germline CDR1 and CDR2 sequences are SEHNR and FQNEAQ (reference sequence). V shed 5 bases and J shed 3 bases, with 4 bases lying between them. The full variable domain, in which reference TRBV7-9 and TRBJ1-1 provide the parts outside the CDR3, is DTGVSQNPRHKITKRGQNVTFRCDPISEHNRLYWYRQTLGQGPEFLTYFQNEAQLEKSRLLSDRFSAERPKGSFSTLEIQRTEQGDSAMYLCASSLDTEAFFGQGTRLTVV.

The chain is built from TRBV6-2 or TRBV6-3 and TRBJ2-7; TRBD2 matches at 8 bases. J lost 1 base, V lost 6 bases, and 5 bases had no gene match. CDR3 size: 14 residues. Germline V gene lookup returns CDR1 MNHEY and CDR2 SVGEGT. The CDR3 DNA reads TGTGCCAGCAGCGAACTAGCGGAGTCCTACGAGCAGTACTTC. This sequence encodes CASSELAESYEQYF.

The CDR3 bases are TGTGCCAGTTCGGGAGCGCACTTCACAGCCTACGAGCAGTACTTC. This sequence encodes CASSGAHFTAYEQYF. J is TRBJ2-7 and V is TRBV7-8, with D possibly being TRBD2 (6 bases). This CDR3 spans 15 amino acids. V shed 9 bases and J shed 2 bases, with 20 bases lying between them. CDR1 is SGHVS and CDR2 is FQNEAQ in the germline V gene.

This clonotype was counted many times. The rearrangement uses TRBV7-2 and TRBJ2-4; TRBD1 matches at 8 bases. Germline assignment: CDR1 SGHTA and CDR2 FQGNSA. V shed 1 base, J shed 7 bases, and the junction held 6 bases outside the gene matches. This CDR3 contains 15 residues. The DNA of the CDR3 is TGTGCCAGCAGCTTAGTTGCGACAGGGGAGAACATTCAGTACTTC. This sequence encodes CASSLVATGENIQYF.

The chain combines TRBV2 with TRBJ1-3; D is undetermined. Germline loops: CDR1 SNHLY, CDR2 FYNNEI. This CDR3 spans 14 amino acids. Trimming pared 4 bases from V and 0 bases from J, leaving 7 bases between. CDR3 nucleotides: TGTGCCAGCAGTGTAGCGGACTCTGGAAACACCATATATTTT. It is translated as CASSVADSGNTIYF.

The gene calls are TRBV6-1 and TRBJ2-3, with 12 nucleotides matching TRBD2. The CDR3 contains 17 residues. Trimming at V came to 0 bases and at J to 2 bases, leaving 3 bases not matched to a gene. Germline CDR1 and CDR2: MNHNS and SASEGT. Here the CDR3 DNA reads TGTGCCAGCAGTGAAGCGCGACTAGCGGGGGCCACAGATACGCAGTATTTT. It codes for CASSEARLAGATDTQYF.

V gene TRBV4-2 combines with J gene TRBJ2-7; D gene uncertain. Germline V gene lookup returns CDR1 LGHNA and CDR2 YNFKEQ. V was cut by 1 base and J by 3 bases, with 16 bases left in between. The CDR3 covers 16 residues. CDR3 residues: CASSQVPVVLYYEQYF. The CDR3 region has the DNA TGTGCCAGCAGCCAAGTCCCAGTAGTACTATACTACGAGCAGTACTTC.

The gene calls are TRBV12-3 or TRBV12-4 and TRBJ1-5, with D hard to call. This CDR3 contains 13 residues. Trimming took 3 bases from V and 5 from J, leaving 8 bases between them. The CDR3 DNA sequence: TGTGCCAGCAGTTTTCAGAAATATCAGCCCCAGCATTTT. It specifies CASSFQKYQPQHF.

V gene TRBV27 combines with J gene TRBJ2-7; D remains unclear. The CDR3 has 14 amino acids. The V end lost 2 bases, the J end lost 3 bases, and 11 bases lay between the germline ends. The germline V gene has CDR1 MNHEY and CDR2 SMNVEV (reference sequence). The CDR3 loop reads CASSLSGWDYEQYF. In DNA, the CDR3 is TGTGCCAGCAGTTTAAGTGGGTGGGACTACGAGCAGTACTTC.

Note on this clonotype: Possible read error: a much larger clone is one base away. J is TRBJ2-1 and V is TRBV6-6, with D unresolved. The V gene lost 10 bases and the J gene lost 2 bases, with 21 bases spanning the gap. The CDR3 totals 16 residues. The germline gives CDR1 MNHNY, CDR2 SVGAGI (reference sequence). CDR3 amino acids: CATISGLESAYNEQFF. Written as DNA, the CDR3 is TGTGCCACAATATCCGGGCTGGAGTCCGCCTACAATGAGCAGTTCTTC.

This clonotype was counted many times. The chain joins TRBV29-1 to TRBJ1-1; no clear D gene. The length of the CDR3 is 11 residues. V was cut by 3 bases and J by 8 bases, with 10 bases left in between. The germline V gene has CDR1 SQVTM and CDR2 ANQGSEA. The CDR3 is CSVEEGREAFF. CDR3 bases: TGCAGCGTTGAGGAAGGCAGGGAAGCTTTCTTT.

This clonotype came up many times. The genes are TRBV20-1 and TRBJ1-2; the match to TRBD1 covers 11 bases. Germline V lookup: CDR1 DFQATT, CDR2 SNEGSKA (reference sequence). The CDR3 length is 14 residues. CDR3 nucleotide sequence: TGCATGGGACAGGGGGATCGTTTTAACTATGGCTACACCTTC. It codes for CMGQGDRFNYGYTF.

Remarks on this clonotype: This clone may be a read error of a much larger clone one base away. The chain combines TRBV18 with TRBJ2-5; D is unclear. Germline V gives CDR1 KGHSH, CDR2 LQKENI. This CDR3 region has 12 residues. CDR3: CAGSPLGETQYF. The DNA of the CDR3 is TGTGCCGGCTCACCTTTGGGGGAGACCCAGTACTTC.

The chain joins TRBV27 to TRBJ1-5; D might be TRBD1 (5 bases). The CDR3 covers 16 residues. CDR1 is MNHEY, CDR2 SMNVEV, per germline (reference sequence). Between the trimmed V and J ends, which lost 0 bases and 4 bases, there was a span of 13 bases. This CDR3 is CASSLSVGAANQPQHF. The CDR3 region has the DNA TGTGCCAGCAGTTTATCTGTAGGGGCGGCTAATCAGCCCCAGCATTTT.

This clonotype was counted ten times or more. V is TRBV6-6 and J is TRBJ1-5, with a possible D match to TRBD1 (5 bases). Between the trimmed V and J ends, which lost 8 bases and 0 bases, there was a span of 11 bases. The CDR3 sequence is 14 residues long. The germline gives CDR1 MNHNY, CDR2 SVGAGI (reference sequence). CDR3 bases: TGTGCCAGCGGGGCAGAGATTAGCAATCAGCCCCAGCATTTT. This sequence encodes CASGAEISNQPQHF.

This clonotype was observed at least ten times. The chain joins TRBV20-1 to TRBJ1-1; the D gene is possibly TRBD1 (6 bases). Germline lookup yields CDR1 DFQATT and CDR2 SNEGSKA (reference sequence). The germline V and J ends were trimmed by 6 bases and 4 bases, with 15 bases remaining between them. The CDR3 length is 13 residues. The CDR3 nucleotides are TGCAGTGCCCGGGGGGGCCCGGGCACTGAAGCTTTCTTT. It specifies CSARGGPGTEAFF.

The sample holds a few counts of this clonotype. This chain joins TRBV11-2 and TRBJ2-1, with D possibly TRBD2 on 5 matching bases. V gave up 5 bases and J gave up 9 bases, with 14 bases separating them. CDR3 size: 13 residues. Germline CDR1 and CDR2: SGHAT and FQNNGV. CDR3 protein: CASSPSTRGEQFF. CDR3 bases: TGTGCCAGCAGCCCGAGTACACGGGGTGAGCAGTTCTTC. Full variable domain (rest looked up from reference TRBV11-2 and TRBJ2-1): EAGVAQSPRYKIIEKRQSVAFWCNPISGHATLYWYQQILGQGPKLLIQFQNNGVVDDSQLPKDRFSAERLKGVDSTLKIQPAKLEDSAVYLCASSPSTRGEQFFGPGTRLTVL.

The V call is TRBV29-1, the J call TRBJ1-5, with D possibly matching TRBD1 (5 bases). V was shortened by 7 bases and J by 8 bases, with 18 bases between the two germline ends. Looked up from germline, CDR1 is SQVTM and CDR2 is ANQGSEA. The CDR3 sequence is 13 residues long. The CDR3, as DNA: TGCAGCGCCCTAGCGCGCGTAGGGGAGCCCCAGCATTTT. This encodes CSALARVGEPQHF.

V is TRBV29-1 and J is TRBJ2-7; no clear D gene. Trimming took off 5 bases at V and 7 bases at J, with 15 bases between the two ends. The germline gives CDR1 SQVTM, CDR2 ANQGSEA. The length of the CDR3 is 12 residues. The CDR3: CSVLGSPTEQYF. The CDR3 DNA reads as TGCAGCGTTCTGGGCAGCCCTACGGAGCAGTACTTC.

J is TRBJ2-6 and V is TRBV28, with 7 bases identical to TRBD1. CDR1 is MDHEN and CDR2 is SYDVKM in the germline V gene. Trimming at V came to 8 bases and at J to 0 bases, leaving 4 bases not matched to a gene. The CDR3 length is 15 residues. This chain's CDR3 is CASLAGGSGANVLTF. The CDR3 bases are TGTGCCAGCTTAGCAGGGGGCTCTGGGGCCAACGTCCTGACTTTC.

In this sample, this clonotype turned up a few times. The genes are TRBV2 and TRBJ2-5; D possibly matches TRBD1 or TRBD2 (5 bases each). This CDR3 region has 11 residues. V was shortened by 11 bases and J by 4 bases, with 11 bases between the two germline ends. Germline V gene data show CDR1 as SNHLY and CDR2 as FYNNEI. The CDR3 sequence: CAGRDVETQYF. CDR3 bases: TGTGCCGGAAGGGACGTAGAGACCCAGTACTTC.

The rearrangement joins TRBV4-2 to TRBJ1-4; D ambiguous. Germline-derived CDR1 and CDR2 are LGHNA and YNFKEQ. Trimming shortened V by 0 bases and J by 8 bases, and 10 bases separated the two germline ends. The CDR3 contains 14 residues. The CDR3 here is CASSQELLLEKLFF. The DNA for the CDR3 is TGTGCCAGCAGCCAAGAGCTCCTCTTGGAAAAACTGTTTTTT.

This clonotype was counted only a few times. The chain couples TRBV6-2 or TRBV6-3 to TRBJ2-1; 8 nucleotides line up with TRBD1. The CDR3 sequence is 15 residues long. Germline CDR1 is MNHEY and CDR2 is SVGEGT. Losses at the gene ends were 8 bases for V and 4 bases for J; bases not matched to a gene: 10. CDR3 nucleotides: TGTGCCAGCGTTAACGCCGGGACAGGATACAATGAGCAGTTCTTC. It codes for CASVNAGTGYNEQFF.

With respect to this clonotype: Its ends do not fully match the called genes, so a read error is possible. The genes are TRBV7-9 and TRBJ1-2; D is uncertain. Germline CDR1 reads SEHNR; CDR2 reads FQNEAQ (reference sequence). This CDR3 spans 12 amino acids. Here the CDR3 reads CASSPGIHGYNF. CDR3 nucleotides: TGTGCCAGCAGCCCGGGTATCCATGGCTACAACTTC.

The rearrangement uses TRBV5-1 and TRBJ2-7, with D perhaps matching TRBD1 (5 bases). Per germline, CDR1 SGHRS and CDR2 YFSETQ. The V end lost 3 bases, the J end lost 8 bases, and 12 bases lay between the germline ends. The CDR3 runs to 12 residues. The CDR3 region is CASSSAGHQQYF. In nucleotides, the CDR3 is TGCGCCAGCAGCTCGGCTGGACATCAGCAGTACTTC.

The chain employs TRBV2 and TRBJ2-4; D gene unclear. Deletions cut 5 bases from V and 0 bases from J, with 2 bases between. CDR3 length: 12 amino acids. CDR1 is SNHLY, CDR2 FYNNEI, per germline. In nucleotides, the CDR3 is TGTGCCAGCAGTCTAGCCAAAAACATTCAGTACTTC. Translating it yields CASSLAKNIQYF. Complete variable domain (other parts from reference TRBV2 and TRBJ2-4): EPEVTQTPSHQVTQMGQEVILRCVPISNHLYFYWYRQILGQKVEFLVSFYNNEISEKSEIFDDQFSVERPDGSNFTLKIRSTKLEDSAMYFCASSLAKNIQYFGAGTRLSVL.

The chain couples TRBV12-3 or TRBV12-4 to TRBJ2-1, with D possibly matching TRBD2 (6 bases). Trimming took off 1 base at V and 4 bases at J, with 11 bases between the two ends. This CDR3 has 15 amino acids. The CDR3 protein is CASSLGASEYNEQFF. CDR3 sequence (DNA): TGTGCCAGCAGTTTAGGGGCTAGCGAGTACAATGAGCAGTTCTTC.